This TCR beta chain came from a study of T cells after yellow fever vaccination. Study overall: Preparation used SMART-Seq v4 Ultra Low Input for the low-cell-number fractions.

Universal primer sites and UMIs were introduced during 5'RACE template-switching synthesis of TCR cDNA. MiXCR, applied by TCRdb to the 5' RACE reads, yields one record per CDR3 protein. The repertoire holds 620,000 or so distinct CDR3 sequences, with 9% to 15% as singletons. CDR3 length: 15 residues. Germline CDR1 and CDR2: SGHVS and FNYEAQ. V trimming: 0 bases; J trimming: 5 bases; junction bases outside the gene matches: 3. Whole-study findings and limits: A large majority of primary-vaccination clones showed up again after the booster (around 96% CD4, 75% to 90% CD8). Abundant bulk-population clonotypes could contaminate the FACS-sorted repertoires.

This clonotype was recorded a few times. Its antigen is still unknown. The sequencing here drew on PBMCs, taken on the day of the yellow fever booster vaccination. The clonotype originates from a man younger than 45 who received the YFV17D yellow fever vaccine. V usage is TRBV7-6 and J usage is TRBJ2-7, with 11 bases that match TRBD2. The CDR3 region has the DNA TGTGCCAGCAGCTTAGCACTAGCGGGAGCCCACGAGCAGTACTTC. This codes for CASSLALAGAHEQYF.